This TCR beta chain derives from a study of T cells in localized non-small cell lung cancer. Findings and limits, study-wide: Uninvolved nearby lung showed the greatest T cell clonality, exceeding that found in tumor. Only one tumor region went through sequencing, so heterogeneity may still be there.

Worth noting for this clone: No antigen is known for it.

Germline lookup yields CDR1 SNHLY and CDR2 FYNNEI. V shed 7 bases, J shed 7 bases, and the junction held 8 bases outside the gene matches. CDR3 length: 14 residues. Clones were sequenced by immunoSEQ multiplex PCR, and TCRdb holds only the in-frame ones, with some missing. The profile shows some 37,000 clones, about 90% of them singletons. The rearrangement uses TRBV2 and TRBJ2-1; 9 bases line up with TRBD1. This clonotype originated in a woman aged 35-75 years with stage I lung adenocarcinoma. This specimen consisted of peripheral blood, obtained before any cancer treatment. CDR3 in amino acids: CASKGQGIPNEQFF. CDR3 bases: TGTGCCAGCAAGGGACAGGGTATCCCTAATGAGCAGTTCTTC.